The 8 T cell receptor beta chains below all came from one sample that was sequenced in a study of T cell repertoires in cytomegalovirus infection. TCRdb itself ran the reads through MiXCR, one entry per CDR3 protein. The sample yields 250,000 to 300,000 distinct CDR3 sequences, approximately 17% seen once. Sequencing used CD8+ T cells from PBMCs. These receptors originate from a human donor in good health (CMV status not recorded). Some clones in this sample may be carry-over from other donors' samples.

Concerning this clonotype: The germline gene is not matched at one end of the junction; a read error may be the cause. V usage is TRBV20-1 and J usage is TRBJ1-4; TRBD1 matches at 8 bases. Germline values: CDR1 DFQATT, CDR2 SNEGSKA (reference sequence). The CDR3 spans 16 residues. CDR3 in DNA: TGCAGTGCTAGAGATCCCCAGGGTGGGACAGGTGAAAAACCGTTTTTT. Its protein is CSARDPQGGTGEKPFF.

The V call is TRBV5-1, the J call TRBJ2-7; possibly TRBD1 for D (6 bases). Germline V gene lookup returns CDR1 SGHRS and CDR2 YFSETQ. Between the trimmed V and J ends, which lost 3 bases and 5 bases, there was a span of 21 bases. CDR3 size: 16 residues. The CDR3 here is CASSSADRTGYHEQYF. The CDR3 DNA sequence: TGCGCCAGCAGCTCCGCCGACAGGACCGGATACCACGAGCAGTACTTC. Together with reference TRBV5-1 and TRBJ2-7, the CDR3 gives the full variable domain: KAGVTQTPRYLIKTRGQQVTLSCSPISGHRSVSWYQQTPGQGLQFLFEYFSETQRNKGNFPGRFSGRQFSNSRSEMNVSTLELGDSALYLCASSSADRTGYHEQYFGPGTRLTVT.

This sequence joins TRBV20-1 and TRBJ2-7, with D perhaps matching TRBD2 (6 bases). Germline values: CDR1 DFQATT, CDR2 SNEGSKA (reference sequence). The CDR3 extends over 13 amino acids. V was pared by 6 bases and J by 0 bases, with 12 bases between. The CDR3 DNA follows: TGCAGTGCAGCGGGTGCGAGCTCCTACGAGCAGTACTTC. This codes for CSAAGASSYEQYF.

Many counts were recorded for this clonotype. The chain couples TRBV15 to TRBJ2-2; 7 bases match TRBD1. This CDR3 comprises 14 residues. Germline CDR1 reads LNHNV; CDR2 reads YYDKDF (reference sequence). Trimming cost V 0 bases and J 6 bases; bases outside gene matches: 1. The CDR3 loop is CATSRDQGAGELFF. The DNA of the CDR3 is TGTGCCACCAGCAGAGATCAGGGGGCCGGGGAGCTGTTTTTT.

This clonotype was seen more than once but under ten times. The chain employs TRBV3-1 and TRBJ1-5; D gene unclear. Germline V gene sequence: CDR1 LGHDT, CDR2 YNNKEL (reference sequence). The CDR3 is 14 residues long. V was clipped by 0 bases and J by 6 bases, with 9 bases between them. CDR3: CASSQEIDGQPQHF. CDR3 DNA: TGTGCCAGCAGCCAAGAGATAGATGGTCAGCCCCAGCATTTT.

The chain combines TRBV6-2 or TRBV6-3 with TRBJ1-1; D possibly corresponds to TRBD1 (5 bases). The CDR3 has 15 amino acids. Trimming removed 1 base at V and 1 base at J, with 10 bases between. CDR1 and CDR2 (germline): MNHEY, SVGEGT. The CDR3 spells CASSYLGVWNTEAFF. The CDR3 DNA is TGTGCCAGCAGTTACTTAGGGGTGTGGAACACTGAAGCTTTCTTT.

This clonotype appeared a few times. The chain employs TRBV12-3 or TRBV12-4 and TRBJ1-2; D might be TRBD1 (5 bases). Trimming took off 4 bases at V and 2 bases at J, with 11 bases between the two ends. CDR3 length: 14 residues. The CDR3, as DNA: TGTGCCAGCAGTTCAACGACAGAGAACTATGGCTACACCTTC. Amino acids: CASSSTTENYGYTF.

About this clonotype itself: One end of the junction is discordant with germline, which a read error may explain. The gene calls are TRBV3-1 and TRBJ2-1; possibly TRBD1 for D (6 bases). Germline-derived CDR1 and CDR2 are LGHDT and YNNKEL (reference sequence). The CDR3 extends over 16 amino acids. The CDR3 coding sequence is TGTGTCAGCAGCCAACCAGACAGGAGCTCCTACAATGAGCAGTTCTTC. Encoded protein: CVSSQPDRSSYNEQFF.